This T cell receptor beta chain was retrieved from a study of control samples from healthy donors and cancer patients. Profiling relied on immunoSEQ multiplex PCR, and the TCRdb table lists in-frame clones only, not all of them. The table records 130,000 to 150,000 clones, 80% to 95% of them present only once. This CDR3 is built from 15 residues. Trimming took 4 bases from V and 7 from J; bases not matched to a gene: 7. Germline V lookup: CDR1 MNHEY, CDR2 SMNVEV (reference sequence). The TCR was taken from a man aged 25 to 45 in good health. The sample comprised blood. The V call is TRBV27, the J call TRBJ2-7; 13 positions agree with TRBD2. The chain's CDR3 is CASSSLAGGPGEQYF. The CDR3 nucleotides read TGTGCCAGCAGTTCACTAGCGGGAGGGCCTGGGGAGCAGTACTTC.